This T cell receptor beta chain was sequenced in a study of cytomegalovirus exposure and HLA in healthy donors. PCR employed 60 Vbeta and 13 Jbeta primers. Here immunoSEQ multiplex PCR was the method, and the copy in TCRdb shows in-frame clones only, minus some. The sample shows a few hundred thousand clones, around 80% of them seen only once. This clone was seen a few times. Trimming left V 3 bases short and J 4 bases short, with 10 bases between. The CDR3 spans 14 residues. Germline loops: CDR1 SNHLY, CDR2 FYNNEI. Specimen: PBMCs. This receptor was obtained from a woman between 55 and 75 years old in good health and CMV-seropositive. The chain carries TRBV2 and TRBJ2-1; weak D call: TRBD2 (5 bases). CDR3 region: CASSDPGSYNEQFF. Written as DNA, the CDR3 is TGTGCCAGCAGTGACCCGGGGTCATACAATGAGCAGTTCTTC.